This T cell receptor beta chain was found in a study of blood T cells in healthy people across ages. Study-wide context: Capturing about one barcoded beta molecule per two T cells was achieved by template switching.

The second PCR ran about 7 to 12 cycles with a sample-barcoded 5' primer and J-beta primers. MiXCR, applied by TCRdb to the 5' RACE reads, yields one record per CDR3 protein. The table records 850,000 to 1,100,000 distinct CDR3 sequences, about two fifths of them present only once. Trimming removed 1 base from V and 5 bases from J; junction bases left unmatched: 3. CDR1 DFQATT and CDR2 SNEGSKA come from the germline V gene (reference sequence). The CDR3 length is 13 residues. Isolated PBMCs totaled at least 6.5 million in each sample. The chain is built from TRBV20-1 and TRBJ1-1; 8 bases fit TRBD1. The receptor was isolated from a man aged 18 to 29 in good health. The sample comprised blood. CDR3 in amino acids: CSARADRETEAFF. The CDR3 DNA sequence: TGCAGTGCTAGAGCGGACAGGGAGACTGAAGCTTTCTTT.